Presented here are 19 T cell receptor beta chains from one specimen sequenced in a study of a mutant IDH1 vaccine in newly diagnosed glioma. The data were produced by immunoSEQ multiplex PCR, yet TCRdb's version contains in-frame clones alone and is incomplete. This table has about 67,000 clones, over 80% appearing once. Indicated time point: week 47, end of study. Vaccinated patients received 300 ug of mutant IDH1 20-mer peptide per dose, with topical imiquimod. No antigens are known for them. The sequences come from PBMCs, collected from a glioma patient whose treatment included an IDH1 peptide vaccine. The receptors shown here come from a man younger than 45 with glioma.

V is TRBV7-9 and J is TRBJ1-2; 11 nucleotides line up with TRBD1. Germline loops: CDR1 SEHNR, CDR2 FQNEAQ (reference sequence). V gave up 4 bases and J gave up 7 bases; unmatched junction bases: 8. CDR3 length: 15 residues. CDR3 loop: CASSSSGQGARGYTF. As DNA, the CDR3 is TGTGCCAGCAGCTCCTCCGGACAGGGGGCGCGTGGCTACACCTTC.

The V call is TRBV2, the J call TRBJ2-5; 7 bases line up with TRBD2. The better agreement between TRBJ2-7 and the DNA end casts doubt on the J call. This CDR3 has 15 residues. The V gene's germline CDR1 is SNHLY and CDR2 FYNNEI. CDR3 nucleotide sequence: TGTGCCAGCAGTGATGGGGCGGCGGGGGACTACGAGCAGTACTTC. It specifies CASSDGAAGDYEQYF.

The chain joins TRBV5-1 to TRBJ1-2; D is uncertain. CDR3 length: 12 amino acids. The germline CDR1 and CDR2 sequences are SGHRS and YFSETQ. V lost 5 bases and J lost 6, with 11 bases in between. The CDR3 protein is CASRLFDDGYTF. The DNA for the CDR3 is TGCGCCAGCAGACTTTTTGATGATGGCTACACCTTC.

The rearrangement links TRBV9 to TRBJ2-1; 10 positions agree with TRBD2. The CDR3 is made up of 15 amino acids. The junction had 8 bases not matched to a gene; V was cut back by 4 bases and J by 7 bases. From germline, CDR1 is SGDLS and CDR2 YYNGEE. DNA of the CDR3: TGTGCCAGCAGCATAGCGGGGGGCCGGGTGAATGAGCAGTTCTTC. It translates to CASSIAGGRVNEQFF.

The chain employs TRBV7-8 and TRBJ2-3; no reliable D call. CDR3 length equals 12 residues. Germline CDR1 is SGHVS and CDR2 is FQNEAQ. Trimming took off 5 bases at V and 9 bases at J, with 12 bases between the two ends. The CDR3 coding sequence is TGTGCCAGCAGCCCGCCCGGAGTAACGCAGTATTTT. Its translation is CASSPPGVTQYF.

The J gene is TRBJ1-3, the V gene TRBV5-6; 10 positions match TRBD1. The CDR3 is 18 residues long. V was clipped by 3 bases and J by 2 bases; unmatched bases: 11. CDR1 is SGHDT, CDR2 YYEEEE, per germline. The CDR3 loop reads CASSSLQGDRGTGNTIYF. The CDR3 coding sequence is TGTGCCAGCAGCTCCCTCCAGGGGGACAGGGGCACTGGAAACACCATATATTTT. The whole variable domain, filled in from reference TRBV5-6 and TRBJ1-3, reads DAGVTQSPTHLIKTRGQQVTLRCSPKSGHDTVSWYQQALGQGPQFIFQYYEEEERQRGNFPDRFSGHQFPNYSSELNVNALLLGDSALYLCASSSLQGDRGTGNTIYFGEGSWLTVV.

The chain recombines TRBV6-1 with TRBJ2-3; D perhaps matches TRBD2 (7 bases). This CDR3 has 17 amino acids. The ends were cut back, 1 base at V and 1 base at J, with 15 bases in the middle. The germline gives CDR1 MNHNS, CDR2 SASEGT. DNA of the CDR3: TGTGCCAGCAGTGAAGATTTTGCGGGGGCCGGCACAGATACGCAGTATTTT. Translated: CASSEDFAGAGTDTQYF.

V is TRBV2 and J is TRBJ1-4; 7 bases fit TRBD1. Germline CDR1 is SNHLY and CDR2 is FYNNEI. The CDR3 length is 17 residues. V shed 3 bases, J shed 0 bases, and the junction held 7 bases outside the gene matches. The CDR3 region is CASSDWGQPATNEKLFF. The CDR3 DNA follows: TGTGCCAGCAGTGACTGGGGACAGCCAGCAACTAATGAAAAACTGTTTTTT.

This CDR3 is CASSTTGGTDTQYF. CDR3 in DNA: TGTGCCAGCAGCACTACAGGGGGCACAGATACGCAGTATTTT. The chain uses TRBV7-9 and TRBJ2-3; 7 nucleotides line up with TRBD1. V dropped 5 bases and J dropped 1; count of bases not matched to a gene: 3. From germline, CDR1 is SEHNR and CDR2 FQNEAQ (reference sequence). The CDR3 totals 14 residues. Full variable domain (rest looked up from reference TRBV7-9 and TRBJ2-3): DTGVSQNPRHKITKRGQNVTFRCDPISEHNRLYWYRQTLGQGPEFLTYFQNEAQLEKSRLLSDRFSAERPKGSFSTLEIQRTEQGDSAMYLCASSTTGGTDTQYFGPGTRLTVL.

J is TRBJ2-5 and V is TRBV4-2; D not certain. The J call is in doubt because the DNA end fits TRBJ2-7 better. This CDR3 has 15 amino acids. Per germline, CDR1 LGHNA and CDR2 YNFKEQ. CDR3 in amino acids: CASSQQRSSSYEQYF. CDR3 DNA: TGTGCCAGCAGCCAACAGCGCAGTAGCTCCTACGAGCAGTACTTC.

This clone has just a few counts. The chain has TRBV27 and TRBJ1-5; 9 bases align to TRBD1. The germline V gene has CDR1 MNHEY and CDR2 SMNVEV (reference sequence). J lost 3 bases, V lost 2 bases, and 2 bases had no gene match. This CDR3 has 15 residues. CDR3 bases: TGTGCCAGCAGTTTAAACAGGGGGCTCAATCAGCCCCAGCATTTT. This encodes CASSLNRGLNQPQHF.

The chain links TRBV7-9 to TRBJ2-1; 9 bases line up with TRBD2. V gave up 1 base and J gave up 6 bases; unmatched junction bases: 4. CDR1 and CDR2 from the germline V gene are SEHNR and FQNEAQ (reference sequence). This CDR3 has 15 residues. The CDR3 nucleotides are TGTGCCAGCAGCTTAGGAGCGGGGGGTTTCAATGAGCAGTTCTTC. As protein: CASSLGAGGFNEQFF. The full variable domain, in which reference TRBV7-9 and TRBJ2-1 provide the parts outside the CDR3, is DTGVSQNPRHKITKRGQNVTFRCDPISEHNRLYWYRQTLGQGPEFLTYFQNEAQLEKSRLLSDRFSAERPKGSFSTLEIQRTEQGDSAMYLCASSLGAGGFNEQFFGPGTRLTVL.

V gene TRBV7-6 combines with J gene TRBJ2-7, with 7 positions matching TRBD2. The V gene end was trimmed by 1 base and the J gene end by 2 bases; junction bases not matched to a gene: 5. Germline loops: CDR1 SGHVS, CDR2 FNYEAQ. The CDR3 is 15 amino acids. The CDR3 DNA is TGTGCCAGCAGCTTAGGGGCTAGCGGAACCTACGAGCAGTACTTC. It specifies CASSLGASGTYEQYF.

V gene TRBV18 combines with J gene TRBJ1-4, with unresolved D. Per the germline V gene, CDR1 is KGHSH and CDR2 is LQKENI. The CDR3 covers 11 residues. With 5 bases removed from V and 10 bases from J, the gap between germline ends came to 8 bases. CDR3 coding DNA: TGTGCCAGCTCATTTGATGGAAAACTGTTTTTT. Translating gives CASSFDGKLFF.

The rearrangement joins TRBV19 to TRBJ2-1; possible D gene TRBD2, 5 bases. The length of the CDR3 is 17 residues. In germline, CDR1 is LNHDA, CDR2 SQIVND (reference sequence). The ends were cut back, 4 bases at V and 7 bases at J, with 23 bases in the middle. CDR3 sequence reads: CASSTAPSAALRNEQFF. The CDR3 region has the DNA TGTGCCAGTAGTACCGCTCCCTCAGCGGCACTACGGAATGAGCAGTTCTTC.

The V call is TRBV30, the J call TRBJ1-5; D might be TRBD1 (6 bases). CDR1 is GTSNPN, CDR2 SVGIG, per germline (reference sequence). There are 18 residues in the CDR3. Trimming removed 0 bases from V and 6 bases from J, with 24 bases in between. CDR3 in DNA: TGTGCCTGGAGTGTACCGGGGAGGGGGAAAGCGGATGGTCAGCCCCAGCATTTT. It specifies CAWSVPGRGKADGQPQHF. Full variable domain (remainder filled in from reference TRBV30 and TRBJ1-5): SQTIHQWPATLVQPVGSPLSLECTVEGTSNPNLYWYRQAAGRGLQLLFYSVGIGQISSEVPQNLSASRPQDRQFILSSKKLLLSDSGFYLCAWSVPGRGKADGQPQHFGDGTRLSIL.

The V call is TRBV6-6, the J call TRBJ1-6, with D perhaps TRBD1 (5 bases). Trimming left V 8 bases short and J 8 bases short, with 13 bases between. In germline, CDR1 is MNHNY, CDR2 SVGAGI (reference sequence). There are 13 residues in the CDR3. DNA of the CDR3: TGTGCCAGCGGGGGACGGGCGGATTCACCCCTCCACTTT. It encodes CASGGRADSPLHF.

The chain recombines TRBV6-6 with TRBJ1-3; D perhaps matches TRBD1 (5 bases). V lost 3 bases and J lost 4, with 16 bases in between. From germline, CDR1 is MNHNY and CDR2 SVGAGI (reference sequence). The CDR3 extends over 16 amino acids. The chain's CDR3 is CASSYVPGGVGNTIYF. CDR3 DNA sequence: TGTGCCAGCAGTTATGTCCCCGGGGGTGTCGGAAACACCATATATTTT.

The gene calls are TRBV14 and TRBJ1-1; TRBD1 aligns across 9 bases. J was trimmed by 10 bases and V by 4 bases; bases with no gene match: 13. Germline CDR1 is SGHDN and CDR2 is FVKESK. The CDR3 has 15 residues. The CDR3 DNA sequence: TGTGCCAGCAGCCTCCGGGACAGGGCGCCTGAGGCAGCTTTCTTT. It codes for CASSLRDRAPEAAFF.